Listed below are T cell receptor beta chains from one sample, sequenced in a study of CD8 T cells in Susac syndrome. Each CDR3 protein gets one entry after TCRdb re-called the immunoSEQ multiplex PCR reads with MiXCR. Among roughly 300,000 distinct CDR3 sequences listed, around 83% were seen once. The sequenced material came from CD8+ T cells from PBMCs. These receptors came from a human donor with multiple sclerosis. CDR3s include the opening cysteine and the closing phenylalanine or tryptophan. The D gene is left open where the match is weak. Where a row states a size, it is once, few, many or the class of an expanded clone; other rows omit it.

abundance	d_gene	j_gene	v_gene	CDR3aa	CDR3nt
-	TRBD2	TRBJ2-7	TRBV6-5	CASSYSIPGLAENSYEQYF	TGTGCCAGCAGTTACTCAATCCCGGGACTAGCGGAAAACTCCTACGAGCAGTACTTC
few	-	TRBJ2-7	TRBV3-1	CASSQQPSYEQYF	TGTGCCAGCAGCCAACAACCCTCCTACGAGCAGTACTTC
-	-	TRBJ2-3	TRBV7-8	CASSLRGGDSTDTQYF	TGTGCCAGCAGCTTGAGAGGGGGGGATAGCACAGATACGCAGTATTTT
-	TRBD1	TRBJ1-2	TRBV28	CASSLPPGQGATNYGYTF	TGTGCCAGCAGCCTTCCACCGGGACAGGGGGCGACAAACTATGGCTACACCTTC
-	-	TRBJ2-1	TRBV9	CASSVGRVFHNEQFF	TGTGCCAGCAGCGTAGGCCGGGTCTTCCACAATGAGCAGTTCTTC
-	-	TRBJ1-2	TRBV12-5	CASGGQQIYGYTF	TGTGCTAGTGGTGGACAGCAAATCTATGGCTACACCTTC
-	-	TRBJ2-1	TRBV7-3	CASSSPGYEQFF	TGTGCCAGCAGTTCCCCTGGATATGAGCAGTTCTTC
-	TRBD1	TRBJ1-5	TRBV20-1	CSASHRGHQPQHF	TGCAGTGCTTCCCACAGGGGCCATCAGCCCCAGCATTTT
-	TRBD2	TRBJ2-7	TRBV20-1	CSALDQRLAGGSSYEQYF	TGCAGTGCTTTGGACCAACGGCTAGCGGGAGGATCATCCTACGAGCAGTACTTC
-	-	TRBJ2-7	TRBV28	CASSFSSYEQYF	TGTGCCAGCAGTTTTAGCTCTTACGAGCAGTACTTC
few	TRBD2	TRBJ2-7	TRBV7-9	CASSFPTSGSYEQYF	TGTGCCAGCAGCTTCCCGACTAGCGGGAGCTACGAGCAGTACTTC
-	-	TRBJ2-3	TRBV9	CASSPVVARSTDTQYF	TGTGCCAGCAGCCCGGTGGTAGCGAGAAGCACAGATACGCAGTATTTT
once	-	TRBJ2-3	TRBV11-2	CASSDAAGEDTQYF	TGTGCCAGCAGCGATGCGGCAGGGGAAGATACGCAGTATTTT
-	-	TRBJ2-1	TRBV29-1	CSVEGPGDYNEQFF	TGCAGCGTTGAAGGCCCGGGGGACTACAATGAGCAGTTCTTC
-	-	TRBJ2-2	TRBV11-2	CASSPMYRVPGELFF	TGTGCCAGCAGCCCCATGTACAGGGTTCCCGGGGAGCTGTTTTTT
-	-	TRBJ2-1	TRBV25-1	CASSDGGFEQFF	TGTGCCAGCAGTGACGGGGGTTTTGAGCAGTTCTTC
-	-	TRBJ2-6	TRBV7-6	CASSFFPGTGANVLTF	TGTGCCAGCAGCTTCTTCCCAGGGACCGGGGCCAACGTCCTGACTTTC
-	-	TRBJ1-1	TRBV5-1	CASSLGWGSAEAFF	TGCGCCAGCAGCTTAGGGTGGGGCTCGGCTGAAGCTTTCTTT
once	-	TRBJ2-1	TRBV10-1	CANIVGVPYNEQFF	TGCGCCAACATCGTAGGAGTACCCTACAATGAGCAGTTCTTC
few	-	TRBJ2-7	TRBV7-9	CASSLGLRDEQYF	TGTGCCAGCAGCTTAGGGCTGAGGGACGAGCAGTACTTC
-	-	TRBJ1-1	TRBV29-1	CSVARLNTEAFF	TGCAGCGTTGCTCGGTTGAACACTGAAGCTTTCTTT
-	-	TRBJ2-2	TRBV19	CASIGGGELFF	TGTGCCAGTATCGGGGGAGGGGAGCTGTTTTTT
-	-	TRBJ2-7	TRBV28	CASRDGSAYEQYF	TGTGCCAGCAGGGACGGGAGCGCCTACGAGCAGTACTTC
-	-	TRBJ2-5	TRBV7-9	CASSLVDGQETQYF	TGTGCCAGCAGCTTAGTCGACGGACAAGAGACCCAGTACTTC
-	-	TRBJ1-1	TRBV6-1	CAIRDRITEAFF	TGTGCCATCAGGGATAGGATCACTGAAGCTTTCTTT
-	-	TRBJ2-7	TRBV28	CASSLGYGPYEQYF	TGTGCCAGCAGTTTGGGGTATGGACCCTACGAGCAGTACTTC
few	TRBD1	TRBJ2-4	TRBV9	CASSVGQGGKNIQYF	TGTGCCAGCAGCGTGGGACAGGGCGGCAAAAACATTCAGTACTTC